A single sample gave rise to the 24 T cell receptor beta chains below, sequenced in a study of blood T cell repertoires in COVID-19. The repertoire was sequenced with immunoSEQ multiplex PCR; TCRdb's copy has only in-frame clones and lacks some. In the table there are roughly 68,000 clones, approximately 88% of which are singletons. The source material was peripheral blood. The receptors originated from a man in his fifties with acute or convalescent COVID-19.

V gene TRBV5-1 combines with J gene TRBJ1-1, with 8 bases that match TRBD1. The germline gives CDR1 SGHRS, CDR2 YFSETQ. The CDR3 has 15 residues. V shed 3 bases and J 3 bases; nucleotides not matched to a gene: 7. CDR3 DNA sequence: TGCGCCAGCAGCTCAGGGGGCGCGTCGGACACTGAAGCTTTCTTT. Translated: CASSSGGASDTEAFF.

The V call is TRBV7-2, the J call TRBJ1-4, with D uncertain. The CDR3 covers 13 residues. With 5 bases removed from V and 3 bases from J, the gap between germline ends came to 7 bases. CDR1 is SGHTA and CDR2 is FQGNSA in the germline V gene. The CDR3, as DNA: TGTGCCAGCAGCGGGCAGCCTAATGAAAAACTGTTTTTT. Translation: CASSGQPNEKLFF.

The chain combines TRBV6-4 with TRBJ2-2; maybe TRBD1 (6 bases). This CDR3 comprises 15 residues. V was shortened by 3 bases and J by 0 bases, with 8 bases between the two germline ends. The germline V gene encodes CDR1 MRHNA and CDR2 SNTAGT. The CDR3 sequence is CASSEQGTNTGELFF. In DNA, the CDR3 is TGTGCCAGCAGTGAACAGGGAACGAACACCGGGGAGCTGTTTTTT.

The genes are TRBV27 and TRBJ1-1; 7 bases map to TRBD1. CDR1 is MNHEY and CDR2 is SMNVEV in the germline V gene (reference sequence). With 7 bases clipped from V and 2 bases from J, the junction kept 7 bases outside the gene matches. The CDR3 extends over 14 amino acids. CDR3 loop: CASNRQGPNTEAFF. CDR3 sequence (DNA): TGTGCCAGCAATAGACAGGGCCCTAACACTGAAGCTTTCTTT.

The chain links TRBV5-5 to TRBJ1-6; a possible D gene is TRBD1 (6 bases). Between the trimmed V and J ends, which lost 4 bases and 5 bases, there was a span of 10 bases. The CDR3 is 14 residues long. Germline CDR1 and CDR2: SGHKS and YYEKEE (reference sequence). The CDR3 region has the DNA TGTGCCAGCAGCGAGGGACATGATAATTCACCCCTCCACTTT. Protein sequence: CASSEGHDNSPLHF.

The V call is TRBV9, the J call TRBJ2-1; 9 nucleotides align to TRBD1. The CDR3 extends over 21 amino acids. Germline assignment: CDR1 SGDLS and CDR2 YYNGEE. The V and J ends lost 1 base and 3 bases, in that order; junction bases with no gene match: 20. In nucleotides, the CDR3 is TGTGCCAGCAGCGTAAATGTGAAGGGACAGGGTATGGGACTAAGCTACAATGAGCAGTTCTTC. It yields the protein CASSVNVKGQGMGLSYNEQFF.

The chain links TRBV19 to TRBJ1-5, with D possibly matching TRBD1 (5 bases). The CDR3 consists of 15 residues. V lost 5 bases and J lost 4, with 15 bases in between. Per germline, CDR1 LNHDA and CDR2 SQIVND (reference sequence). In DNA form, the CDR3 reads TGTGCCAGTAGTGGGTCGGGGGGACTTAATCAGCCCCAGCATTTT. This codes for CASSGSGGLNQPQHF. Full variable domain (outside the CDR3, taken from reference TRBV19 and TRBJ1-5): DGGITQSPKYLFRKEGQNVTLSCEQNLNHDAMYWYRQDPGQGLRLIYYSQIVNDFQKGDIAEGYSVSREKKESFPLTVTSAQKNPTAFYLCASSGSGGLNQPQHFGDGTRLSIL.

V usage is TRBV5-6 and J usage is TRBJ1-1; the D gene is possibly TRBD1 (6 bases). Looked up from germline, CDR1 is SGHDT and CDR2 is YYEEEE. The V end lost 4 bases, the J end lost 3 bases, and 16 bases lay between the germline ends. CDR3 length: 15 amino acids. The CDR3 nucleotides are TGTGCCAGCAGCCCTCCGGGGGGGCGCGACACTGAAGCTTTCTTT. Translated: CASSPPGGRDTEAFF.

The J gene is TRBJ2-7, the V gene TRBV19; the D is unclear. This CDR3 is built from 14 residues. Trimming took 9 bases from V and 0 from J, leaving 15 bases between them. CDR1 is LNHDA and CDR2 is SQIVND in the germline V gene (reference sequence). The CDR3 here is CASSRTVSSYEQYF. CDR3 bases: TGTGCCAGCAGCCGCACAGTCAGCTCCTACGAGCAGTACTTC.

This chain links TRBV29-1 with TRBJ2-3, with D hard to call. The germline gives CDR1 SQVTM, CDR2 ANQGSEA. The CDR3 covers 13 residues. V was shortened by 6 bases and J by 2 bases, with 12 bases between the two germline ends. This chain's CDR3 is CSVSQITTDTQYF. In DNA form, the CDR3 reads TGCAGCGTGTCACAGATTACCACAGATACGCAGTATTTT.

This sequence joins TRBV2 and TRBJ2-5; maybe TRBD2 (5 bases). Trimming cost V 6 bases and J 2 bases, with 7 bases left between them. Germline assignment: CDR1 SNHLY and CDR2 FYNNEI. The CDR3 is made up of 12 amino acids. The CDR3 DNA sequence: TGTGCCAGCAGACCGGGACAAGAGACCCAGTACTTC. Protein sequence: CASRPGQETQYF.

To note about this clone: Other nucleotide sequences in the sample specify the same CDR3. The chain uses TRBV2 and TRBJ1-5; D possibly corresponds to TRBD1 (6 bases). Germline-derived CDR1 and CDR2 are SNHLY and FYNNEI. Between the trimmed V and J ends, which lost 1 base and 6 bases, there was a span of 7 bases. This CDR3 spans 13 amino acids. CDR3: CASSEGGGQPQHF. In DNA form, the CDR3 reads TGTGCCAGCAGTGAAGGAGGGGGTCAGCCCCAGCATTTT.

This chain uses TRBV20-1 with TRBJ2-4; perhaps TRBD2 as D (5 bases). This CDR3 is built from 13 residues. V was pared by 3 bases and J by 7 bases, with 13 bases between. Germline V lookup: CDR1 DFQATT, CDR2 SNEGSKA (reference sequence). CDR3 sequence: CSASSAGTNIQYF. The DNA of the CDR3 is TGCAGTGCTAGTTCGGCGGGTACGAACATTCAGTACTTC.

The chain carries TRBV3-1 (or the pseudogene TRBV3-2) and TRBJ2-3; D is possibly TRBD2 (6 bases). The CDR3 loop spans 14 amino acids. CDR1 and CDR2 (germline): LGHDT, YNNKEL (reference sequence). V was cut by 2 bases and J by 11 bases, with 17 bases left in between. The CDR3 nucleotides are TGTGCCAGCAGCCAATCCGAGCACATGGGGGGGCAGTATTTT. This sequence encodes CASSQSEHMGGQYF.

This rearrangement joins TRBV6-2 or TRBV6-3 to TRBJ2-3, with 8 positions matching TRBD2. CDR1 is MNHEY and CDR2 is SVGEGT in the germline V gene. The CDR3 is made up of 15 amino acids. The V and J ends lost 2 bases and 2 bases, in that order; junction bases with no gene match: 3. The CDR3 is CASSYGLASTDTQYF. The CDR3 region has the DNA TGTGCCAGCAGTTACGGACTAGCTTCCACAGATACGCAGTATTTT.

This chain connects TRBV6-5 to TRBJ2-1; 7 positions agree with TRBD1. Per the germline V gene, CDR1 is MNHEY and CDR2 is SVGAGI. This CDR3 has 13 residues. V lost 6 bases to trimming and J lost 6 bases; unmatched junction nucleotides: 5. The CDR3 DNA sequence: TGTGCCAGCAGGACGGGACAGACCAATGAGCAGTTCTTC. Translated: CASRTGQTNEQFF.

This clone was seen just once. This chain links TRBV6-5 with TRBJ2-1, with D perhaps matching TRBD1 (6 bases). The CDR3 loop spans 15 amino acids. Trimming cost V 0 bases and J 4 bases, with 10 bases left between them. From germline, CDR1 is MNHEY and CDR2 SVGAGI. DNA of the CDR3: TGTGCCAGCAGTTACTCGGGACAAAAATACAATGAGCAGTTCTTC. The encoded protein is CASSYSGQKYNEQFF.

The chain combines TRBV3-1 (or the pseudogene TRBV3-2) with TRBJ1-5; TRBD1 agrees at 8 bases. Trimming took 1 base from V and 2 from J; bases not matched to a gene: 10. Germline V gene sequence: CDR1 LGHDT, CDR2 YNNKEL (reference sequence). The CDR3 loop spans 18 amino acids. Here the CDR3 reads CASSQGTGFGIRNQPQHF. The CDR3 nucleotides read TGTGCCAGCAGCCAAGGGACAGGGTTTGGTATACGCAATCAGCCCCAGCATTTT.

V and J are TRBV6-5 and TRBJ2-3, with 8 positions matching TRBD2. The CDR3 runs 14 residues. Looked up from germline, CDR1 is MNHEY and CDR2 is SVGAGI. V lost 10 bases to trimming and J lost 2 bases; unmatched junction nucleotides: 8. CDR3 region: CATKAGVTTDTQYF. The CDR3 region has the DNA TGTGCCACCAAAGCGGGGGTGACCACAGATACGCAGTATTTT.

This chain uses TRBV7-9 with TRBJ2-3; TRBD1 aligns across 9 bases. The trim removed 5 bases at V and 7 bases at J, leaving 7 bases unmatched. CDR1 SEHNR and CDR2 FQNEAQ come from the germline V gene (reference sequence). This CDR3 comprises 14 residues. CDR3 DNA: TGTGCCAGCAGCGCCGGACAGGGGATAAATACGCAGTATTTT. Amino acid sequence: CASSAGQGINTQYF.

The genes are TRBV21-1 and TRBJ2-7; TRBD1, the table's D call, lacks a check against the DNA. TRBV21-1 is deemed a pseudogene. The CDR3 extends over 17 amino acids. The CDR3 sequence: CASSKGCKGTGDYEQYF. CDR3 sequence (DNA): TGTGCCAGCAGCAAAGGATGTAAGGGGACAGGGGACTACGAGCAGTACTTC.

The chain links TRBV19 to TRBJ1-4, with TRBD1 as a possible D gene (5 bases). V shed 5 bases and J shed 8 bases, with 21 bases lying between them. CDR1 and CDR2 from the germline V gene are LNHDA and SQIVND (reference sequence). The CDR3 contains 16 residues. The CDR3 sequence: CASSPLEKRGPEKLFF. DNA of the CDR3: TGTGCCAGTAGTCCACTGGAGAAAAGGGGCCCAGAAAAACTGTTTTTT.

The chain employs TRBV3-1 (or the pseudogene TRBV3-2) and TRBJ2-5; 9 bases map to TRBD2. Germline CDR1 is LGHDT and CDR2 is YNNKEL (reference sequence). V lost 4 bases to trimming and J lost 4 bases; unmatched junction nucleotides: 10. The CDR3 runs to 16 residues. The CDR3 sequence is CASSLAGGGQRETQYF. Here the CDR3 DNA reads TGTGCCAGCAGCCTTGCGGGGGGGGGTCAGCGAGAGACCCAGTACTTC.

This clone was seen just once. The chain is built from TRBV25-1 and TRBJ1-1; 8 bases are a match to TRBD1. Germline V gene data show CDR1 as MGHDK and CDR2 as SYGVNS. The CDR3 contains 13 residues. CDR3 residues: CASTGDPATEAFF. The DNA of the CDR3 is TGTGCTTCGACAGGGGACCCAGCCACTGAAGCTTTCTTT.